This TCR beta chain was recovered during a study of regulatory T cells in long-lasting Graves disease. Study-level findings and limits: TRBV28, TRBJ1-2 and TRBJ2-5 were favored in persistent disease.

Trimming removed 5 bases from V and 2 bases from J, with 16 bases in between. CDR3 length: 16 amino acids. Per germline, CDR1 ENHRY and CDR2 SYGVKD. The time point denotes: newly diagnosed GD, antithyroid drugs for less than 3 months. Isolated PBMC RNA provided the starting material for the TCR library. Regarding this clonotype: The antigen remains undetermined.

CDR3-region Arm-PCR and iRepertoire HTBI primers produced the TCR beta libraries. TCRdb used MiXCR to reprocess the multiplex PCR reads, holding one entry per CDR3 protein. The sample has about 560,000 distinct CDR3 sequences; 16% are singletons. These same records also appear under a second study, on T cells in Graves' hyperthyroidism and ophthalmopathy. That report notes: With a duration under 2 months, the hyperthyroidism was newly diagnosed in patients aged 18 to 65. The HTBI primer set was used in a first-round RT-PCR of the TCR CDR3. Most thyroid clonotypes with frequency above 0.001 were detected in blood.

The source material was peripheral blood mononuclear cells (PBMCs), sampled at new diagnosis, from a patient treated with antithyroid drugs. The sequence was obtained from a man aged 18 to 30 with Graves disease. The chain uses TRBV10-3 and TRBJ1-5; the D gene is possibly TRBD1 (5 bases). CDR3 nucleotide sequence: TGTGCCATCAGTAACCCAGGGCAGGGCGGCAATCAGCCCCAGCATTTT. This codes for CAISNPGQGGNQPQHF.